This T cell receptor (beta chain) comes out of a study of neurological immune-mediated disorders. TCRdb ran MiXCR on the 5' RACE reads and lists one entry per CDR3 protein. The sample yields about 66,000 distinct CDR3 sequences, nearly 3.5% seen once. The CDR3 totals 12 residues. With 3 bases removed from V and 6 bases from J, the gap between germline ends came to 9 bases. Per the germline V gene, CDR1 is SEHNR and CDR2 is FQNEAQ (reference sequence). This clonotype occurred many times. The specimen was PBMCs. This receptor was identified in a man aged 35-49 years with multiple sclerosis. This sequence joins TRBV7-9 and TRBJ2-7; D gene ambiguous. The CDR3 reads CASSLIGREQYF. The CDR3 DNA reads as TGTGCCAGCAGCTTGATTGGCCGCGAGCAGTACTTC.